These T cell receptor beta chains were read from a single sample in a study of tumor-infiltrating lymphocytes in localized non-small cell lung cancer. Some clones are missing from TCRdb's copy, which holds only in-frame ones; the method was immunoSEQ multiplex PCR. The table has about 12,000 clones, approximately 84% seen once; the top ten hold roughly 9%. The sequencing input was lung tumor tissue. Receptors originate from a human donor with non-small cell lung cancer. CDR3s include the opening cysteine and the closing phenylalanine or tryptophan. A D gene is named only where the DNA matches it firmly. Clone size is given for some rows only: seen once, a few or many times, or a class if the clone is expanded.

- - TRBJ2-7 TRBV30 CAWSWTDYEQYF TGTGCCTGGAGTTGGACCGACTACGAGCAGTACTTC
TRBD1 once TRBJ1-4 TRBV28 CASRDRDRGKKLIF TGTGCCAGCAGGGACCGGGACAGGGGGAAAAAACTGATTTTT
TRBD2 - TRBJ2-7 TRBV7-2 CASSLVGGGYEQYF TGTGCCAGCAGCTTAGTTGGGGGGGGCTACGAGCAGTACTTC
TRBD2 - TRBJ2-7 TRBV5-4 CASSSAGEGGGKQYF TGTGCCAGCAGCTCAGCGGGAGAGGGGGGAGGGAAGCAGTACTTC
TRBD1 once TRBJ1-2 TRBV28 CASTGVWTGDYGYTF TGTGCCAGCACCGGGGTTTGGACAGGCGACTATGGCTACACCTTC
TRBD2 - TRBJ2-7 TRBV2 CASSESLAGGNEQYF TGTGCCAGCAGTGAAAGTCTAGCGGGAGGGAACGAGCAGTACTTC
- - TRBJ2-2 TRBV5-5 CASSLFDRNTGELFF TGTGCCAGCAGCCTCTTCGACAGGAACACCGGGGAGCTGTTTTTT
- - TRBJ1-1 TRBV20-1 CRLGVDSAAFF TGCAGGCTCGGGGTGGACAGTGCGGCTTTCTTT
- once TRBJ2-7 TRBV4-2 CASSQDQGSSYEQYF TGTGCCAGCAGCCAAGATCAAGGGAGCTCCTACGAGCAGTACTTC
- medium-sized TRBJ1-1 TRBV6-1 CATAQQPNTEAFF TGTGCCACGGCACAGCAGCCCAACACTGAAGCTTTCTTT
TRBD1 - TRBJ1-4 TRBV5-1 CASRTGSTNEKLFF TGCGCCAGCCGGACAGGTTCAACTAATGAAAAACTGTTTTTT
TRBD2 - TRBJ2-7 TRBV5-4 CASSWAGTSLYEQYF TGTGCCAGCAGCTGGGCTGGGACTAGCCTTTACGAGCAGTACTTC
TRBD1 once TRBJ1-4 TRBV6-5 CASRWTGGNEKLFF TGTGCCAGCAGATGGACAGGGGGCAATGAAAAACTGTTTTTT
- - TRBJ2-3 TRBV7-9 CASSLLSGRGDTQYF TGTGCCAGCAGCTTATTAAGCGGCCGGGGAGATACGCAGTATTTT
- few TRBJ2-1 TRBV28 CASSSRQWDANEQFF TGTGCCAGCAGTTCCCGTCAGTGGGATGCCAATGAGCAGTTCTTC
TRBD2 - TRBJ2-1 TRBV28 CASSSLISGGSGNYNEQFF TGTGCCAGCAGCTCCCTTATTTCGGGGGGTAGCGGTAATTACAATGAGCAGTTCTTC
- - TRBJ2-1 TRBV6-5 CASSYSILKGNEQFF TGTGCCAGCAGTTACTCGATTCTAAAGGGAAATGAGCAGTTCTTC
- - TRBJ1-2 TRBV6-5 CASSSNTGGYTF TGTGCCAGCAGTAGCAACACAGGGGGCTACACCTTC
- once TRBJ2-2 TRBV4-1 CASSLLPGANTGELFF TGCGCCAGCAGCCTACTCCCGGGCGCGAACACCGGGGAGCTGTTTTTT
- - TRBJ2-7 TRBV6-6 CASSPGQTTYEQYF TGTGCCAGCAGTCCCGGACAAACCACCTACGAGCAGTACTTC
- - TRBJ1-5 TRBV6-5 CASSSGSQANQPQHF TGTGCCAGCAGTTCCGGGTCGCAGGCCAATCAGCCCCAGCATTTT
- - TRBJ1-4 TRBV6-6 CASSWGETNEKLFF TGTGCCAGCAGTTGGGGTGAGACTAATGAAAAACTGTTTTTT
- - TRBJ2-2 TRBV5-1 CASSLGLGTFTGELFF TGCGCCAGCAGCTTGGGTCTGGGTACGTTCACCGGGGAGCTGTTTTTT
- - TRBJ1-2 TRBV2 CASSELRVGDYGYTF TGTGCCAGCAGTGAATTGCGGGTCGGGGACTATGGCTACACCTTC
TRBD1 - TRBJ1-2 TRBV29-1 CSVPTGQGRVLYGYTF TGCAGCGTGCCTACGGGACAGGGAAGGGTACTCTATGGCTACACCTTC
- - TRBJ1-2 TRBV28 CASSLKPEVPNYGYTF TGTGCCAGCAGTTTAAAACCGGAGGTCCCTAACTATGGCTACACCTTC
TRBD2 once TRBJ2-1 TRBV19 CASSALGALAATYNEQFF TGTGCCAGTAGCGCTCTCGGCGCTCTAGCGGCGACCTACAATGAGCAGTTCTTC
TRBD1 - TRBJ1-5 TRBV10-3 CAISEKGPGGQPQHF TGTGCCATCAGTGAGAAGGGGCCAGGGGGCCAGCCCCAGCATTTT
TRBD2 - TRBJ2-1 TRBV4-1 CASSLAGKSNEQFF TGCGCCAGCAGCCTAGCGGGAAAGAGTAATGAGCAGTTCTTC
TRBD1 once TRBJ2-1 TRBV10-1 CASSRDRVINEQFF TGCGCCAGCAGCCGGGACAGGGTGATAAATGAGCAGTTCTTC
TRBD2 - TRBJ2-7 TRBV7-9 CASSSYLLAGVGYEQYF TGTGCCAGCAGCTCCTACTTACTAGCGGGAGTAGGCTACGAGCAGTACTTC
- - TRBJ2-2 TRBV5-1 CASSQREDNTGELFF TGCGCCAGCAGCCAGAGGGAGGATAACACCGGGGAGCTGTTTTTT
- - TRBJ2-5 TRBV6-1 CASSELVDGGTQYF TGTGCCAGCAGTGAACTTGTCGACGGAGGGACCCAGTACTTC
TRBD2 few TRBJ2-1 TRBV7-9 CASSSEYGRAYNEQFF TGTGCCAGCAGCTCAGAGTACGGGAGGGCCTACAATGAGCAGTTCTTC
- - TRBJ2-5 TRBV4-1 CASSRWDSEETQYF TGCGCCAGCAGCCGATGGGATTCGGAAGAGACCCAGTACTTC
TRBD1 - TRBJ1-1 TRBV4-1 CASSQEEISGQGAVTEAFF TGCGCCAGCAGCCAAGAAGAAATATCGGGACAGGGGGCGGTCACTGAAGCTTTCTTT
TRBD1 once TRBJ1-2 TRBV6-5 CASSNRDSRQGNTF TGTGCCAGCAGTAACCGGGACAGCCGACAAGGGAACACCTTC
- - TRBJ1-1 TRBV7-9 CASSLKEGTEAFF TGTGCCAGCAGCTTAAAGGAAGGTACTGAAGCTTTCTTT
TRBD1 - TRBJ2-7 TRBV30 CAWQGQGAYEQYF TGTGCCTGGCAGGGACAGGGGGCGTACGAGCAGTACTTC
- - TRBJ2-2 TRBV4-1 CASSQVGRRTGELFF TGCGCCAGCAGCCAAGTCGGGAGAAGAACCGGGGAGCTGTTTTTT
TRBD2 - TRBJ2-5 TRBV7-9 CASSLDSGWTSGGQETQYF TGTGCCAGCAGCTTAGACTCCGGATGGACTAGCGGCGGTCAAGAGACCCAGTACTTC
TRBD1 - TRBJ1-1 TRBV14 CASSRLGNRGHAFF TGTGCCAGCAGCCGACTGGGAAACAGGGGGCACGCTTTCTTT
TRBD2 once TRBJ2-3 TRBV19 CASSIGGLAVSTDTQYF TGTGCCAGTAGTATCGGAGGACTAGCGGTCAGCACAGATACGCAGTATTTT
- - TRBJ1-5 TRBV5-4 CASSLVRRCYSNQPQHF TGTGCCAGCAGCTTGGTCCGGCGGTGCTATAGCAATCAGCCCCAGCATTTT
- - TRBJ2-1 TRBV7-9 CASSQDPDALNEQFF TGTGCCAGCAGCCAAGATCCCGATGCCCTCAATGAGCAGTTCTTC
- - TRBJ1-2 TRBV5-5 CASSLGGINYGYTF TGTGCCAGCAGCCTAGGGGGGATAAACTATGGCTACACCTTC
TRBD2 once TRBJ2-3 TRBV25-1 CASSFSGRAEDTQYF TGTGCCAGCAGCTTTAGCGGGAGGGCCGAGGATACGCAGTATTTT
TRBD1 - TRBJ2-1 TRBV29-1 CSAVTGGMNEQFF TGCAGCGCTGTGACAGGGGGCATGAATGAGCAGTTCTTC
TRBD1 - TRBJ2-7 TRBV6-1 CASSLGTGVIYEQYF TGTGCCAGCAGTTTGGGGACAGGGGTTATTTACGAGCAGTACTTC
- - TRBJ2-1 TRBV29-1 CSVGEEQFF TGCAGCGTTGGTGAGGAGCAGTTCTTC
- few TRBJ1-1 TRBV29-1 CSVEVPNMNTEAFF TGCAGCGTTGAGGTGCCCAATATGAACACTGAAGCTTTCTTT
TRBD2 - TRBJ2-5 TRBV16 CASSPQTSDKETQYF TGTGCCAGCAGCCCCCAGACTAGCGACAAAGAGACCCAGTACTTC
TRBD1 - TRBJ1-2 TRBV15 CATSRDQGAVSLLVGYTF TGTGCCACCAGCAGAGACCAGGGGGCAGTTTCTCTCCTCGTAGGCTACACCTTC
- - TRBJ1-5 TRBV19 CASSKGRQPQHF TGTGCCAGTAGTAAGGGGCGTCAGCCCCAGCATTTT